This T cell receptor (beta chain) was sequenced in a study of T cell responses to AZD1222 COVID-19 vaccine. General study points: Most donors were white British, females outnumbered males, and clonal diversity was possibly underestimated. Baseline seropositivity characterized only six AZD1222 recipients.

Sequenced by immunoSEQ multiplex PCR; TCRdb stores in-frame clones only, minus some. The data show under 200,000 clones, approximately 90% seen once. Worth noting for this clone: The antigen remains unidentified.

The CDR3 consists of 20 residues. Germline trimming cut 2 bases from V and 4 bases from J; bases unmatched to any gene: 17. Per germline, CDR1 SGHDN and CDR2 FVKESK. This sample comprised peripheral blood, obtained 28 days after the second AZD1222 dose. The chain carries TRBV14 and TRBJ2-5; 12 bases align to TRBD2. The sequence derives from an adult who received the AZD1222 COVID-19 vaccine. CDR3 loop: CASSQFGPGLAGGGGETQYF. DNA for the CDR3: TGTGCCAGCAGCCAATTCGGACCGGGACTAGCGGGTGGAGGAGGAGAGACCCAGTACTTC.